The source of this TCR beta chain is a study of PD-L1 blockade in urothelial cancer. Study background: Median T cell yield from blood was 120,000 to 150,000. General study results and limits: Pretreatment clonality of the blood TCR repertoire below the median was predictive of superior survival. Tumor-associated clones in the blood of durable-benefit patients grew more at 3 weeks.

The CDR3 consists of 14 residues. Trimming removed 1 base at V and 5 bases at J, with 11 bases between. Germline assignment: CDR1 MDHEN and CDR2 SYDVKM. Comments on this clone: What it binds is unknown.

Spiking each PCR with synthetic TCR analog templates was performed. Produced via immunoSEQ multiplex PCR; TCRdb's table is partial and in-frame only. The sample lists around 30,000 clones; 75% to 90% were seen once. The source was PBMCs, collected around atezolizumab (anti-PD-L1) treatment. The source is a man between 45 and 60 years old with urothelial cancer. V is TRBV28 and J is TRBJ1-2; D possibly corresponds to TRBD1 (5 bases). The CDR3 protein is CASSLSAGQYGYTF. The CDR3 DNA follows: TGTGCCAGCAGTTTATCGGCGGGGCAATATGGCTACACCTTC.